This T cell receptor beta chain was sequenced during a study of T cell repertoires in cytomegalovirus infection. About the research overall: Indications of both CMV infection and matching HLA type were provided by public TCR beta signatures.

This CDR3 has 14 residues. The germline V gene has CDR1 LNHDA and CDR2 SQIVND (reference sequence). Trimming took 4 bases from V and 4 from J; bases not matched to a gene: 6. With regard to this clonotype: One base away lies a much larger clone, so this may be a sequencing read error.

TCRdb recomputed calls from the reads with MiXCR, one row per CDR3 protein. This table has fewer than 300,000 distinct CDR3 sequences, about 25% appearing once. This TCR was recovered from a human donor in good health (CMV status not recorded). Some clones in this sample may be carry-over from other donors' samples. The chain joins TRBV19 to TRBJ2-5, with TRBD2 matching over 7 bases. Sequenced sample: PBMCs. CDR3 sequence reads: CASSTERDPETQYF. CDR3 DNA sequence: TGTGCCAGTAGTACGGAGCGGGACCCAGAGACCCAGTACTTC.